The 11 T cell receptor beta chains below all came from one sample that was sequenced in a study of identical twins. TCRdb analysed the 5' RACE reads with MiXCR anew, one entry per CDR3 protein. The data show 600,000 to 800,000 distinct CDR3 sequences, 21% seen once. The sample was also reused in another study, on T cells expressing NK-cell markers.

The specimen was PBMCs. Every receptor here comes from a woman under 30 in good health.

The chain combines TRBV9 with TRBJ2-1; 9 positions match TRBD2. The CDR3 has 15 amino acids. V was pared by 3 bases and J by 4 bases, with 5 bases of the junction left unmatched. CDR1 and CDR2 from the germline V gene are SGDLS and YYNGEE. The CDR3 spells CASSAASGTYNEQFF. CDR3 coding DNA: TGTGCCAGCAGCGCCGCTAGCGGGACATACAATGAGCAGTTCTTC. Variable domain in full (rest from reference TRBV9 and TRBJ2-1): DSGVTQTPKHLITATGQRVTLRCSPRSGDLSVYWYQQSLDQGLQFLIQYYNGEERAKGNILERFSAQQFPDLHSELNLSSLELGDSALYFCASSAASGTYNEQFFGPGTRLTVL.

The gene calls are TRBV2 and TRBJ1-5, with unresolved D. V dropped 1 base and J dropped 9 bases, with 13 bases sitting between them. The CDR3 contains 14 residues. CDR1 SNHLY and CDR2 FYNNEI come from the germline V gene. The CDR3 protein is CASSEDTISGPQHF. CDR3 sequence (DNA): TGTGCCAGCAGTGAAGACACTATCTCTGGGCCCCAGCATTTT.

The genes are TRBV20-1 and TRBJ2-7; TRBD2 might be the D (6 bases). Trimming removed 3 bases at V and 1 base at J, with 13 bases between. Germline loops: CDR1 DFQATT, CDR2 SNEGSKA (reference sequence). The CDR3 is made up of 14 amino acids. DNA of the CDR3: TGCAGTGCTAGGGGGAGGACGGGTTCCTACGAGCAGTACTTC. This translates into CSARGRTGSYEQYF.

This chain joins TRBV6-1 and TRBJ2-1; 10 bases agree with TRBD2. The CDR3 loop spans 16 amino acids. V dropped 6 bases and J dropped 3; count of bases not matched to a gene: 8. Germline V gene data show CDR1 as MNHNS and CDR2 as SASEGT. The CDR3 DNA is TGTGCCAGCAGCCGCTCATTAGCGGGAGGCTACAATGAGCAGTTCTTC. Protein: CASSRSLAGGYNEQFF.

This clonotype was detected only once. The CDR3 loop is CSVVQRGAGDTQYF. The CDR3 DNA reads TGCAGCGTTGTGCAGCGGGGGGCCGGGGATACGCAGTATTTT. V gene TRBV29-1 combines with J gene TRBJ2-3; 9 nucleotides agree with TRBD2. The CDR3 is 14 amino acids. V lost 4 bases, J lost 6 bases, and 8 bases stayed unmatched. The V gene's germline CDR1 is SQVTM and CDR2 ANQGSEA.

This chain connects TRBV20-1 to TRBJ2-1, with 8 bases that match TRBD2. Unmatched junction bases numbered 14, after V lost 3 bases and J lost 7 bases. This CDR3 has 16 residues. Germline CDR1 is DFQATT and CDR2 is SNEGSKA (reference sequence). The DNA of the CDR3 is TGCAGTGCTAGGGACCCTTTAGCGGGATGGGGGAATGAGCAGTTCTTC. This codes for CSARDPLAGWGNEQFF.

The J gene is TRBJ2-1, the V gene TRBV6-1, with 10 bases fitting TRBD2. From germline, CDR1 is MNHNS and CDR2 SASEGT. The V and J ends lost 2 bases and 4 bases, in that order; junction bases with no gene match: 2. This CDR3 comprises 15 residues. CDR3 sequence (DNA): TGTGCCAGCAGTGAACAACTAGCGGGATACAATGAGCAGTTCTTC. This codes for CASSEQLAGYNEQFF.

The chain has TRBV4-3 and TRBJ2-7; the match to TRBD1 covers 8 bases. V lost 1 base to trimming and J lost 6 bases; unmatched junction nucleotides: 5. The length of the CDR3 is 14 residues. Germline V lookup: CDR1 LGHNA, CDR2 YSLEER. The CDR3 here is CASSQARGRGEQYF. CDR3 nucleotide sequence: TGCGCCAGCAGCCAAGCCAGGGGGCGCGGCGAGCAGTACTTC.

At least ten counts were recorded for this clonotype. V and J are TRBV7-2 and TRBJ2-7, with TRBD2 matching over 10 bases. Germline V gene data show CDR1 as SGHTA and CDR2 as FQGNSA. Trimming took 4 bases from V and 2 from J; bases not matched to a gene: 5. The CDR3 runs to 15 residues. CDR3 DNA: TGTGCCAGCAGCTCCACTAGCGGGACCCCCTACGAGCAGTACTTC. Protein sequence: CASSSTSGTPYEQYF.

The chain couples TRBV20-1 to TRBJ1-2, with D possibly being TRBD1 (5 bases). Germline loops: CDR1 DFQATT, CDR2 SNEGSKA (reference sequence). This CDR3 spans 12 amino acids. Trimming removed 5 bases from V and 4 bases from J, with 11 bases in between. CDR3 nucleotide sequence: TGCAGTGCTCCCCCAGGGTCCTATGGCTACACCTTC. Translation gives CSAPPGSYGYTF.

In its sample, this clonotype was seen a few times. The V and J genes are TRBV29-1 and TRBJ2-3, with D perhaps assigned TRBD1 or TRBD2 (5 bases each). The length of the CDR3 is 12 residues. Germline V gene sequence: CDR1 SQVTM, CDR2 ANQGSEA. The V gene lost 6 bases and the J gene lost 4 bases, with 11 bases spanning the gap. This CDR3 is CSVPRGSDTQYF. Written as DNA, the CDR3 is TGCAGCGTACCGAGGGGATCAGATACGCAGTATTTT.